A single sample gave rise to the 2 T cell receptor beta chains below, sequenced in a study of blood T cell repertoires in COVID-19. Using immunoSEQ multiplex PCR, the repertoire was profiled, and TCRdb retains in-frame clones only, with some absent. Of approximately 220,000 clones listed, 83% were seen once; the top ten hold 3% to 4%. The source material was PBMCs or T cells enriched from blood (not recorded which). Every receptor here comes from a woman aged 40 to 50 who had been exposed to COVID-19.

V and J are TRBV27 and TRBJ2-5; tentatively, D is TRBD2 (7 bases). This CDR3 region has 15 residues. Germline V CDR1 and CDR2: MNHEY, SMNVEV (reference sequence). Trimming left V 2 bases short and J 4 bases short, with 14 bases between. CDR3: CASSLQGGGSETQYF. In nucleotides, the CDR3 is TGTGCCAGCAGTTTACAGGGCGGGGGCTCAGAGACCCAGTACTTC.

This clone has just one count. This rearrangement joins TRBV9 to TRBJ1-2; 9 positions agree with TRBD1. CDR3 size: 14 residues. V lost 4 bases to trimming and J lost 5 bases; unmatched junction nucleotides: 6. Germline V lookup: CDR1 SGDLS, CDR2 YYNGEE. The chain's CDR3 is CASSLRTGDYGYTF. CDR3 sequence (DNA): TGTGCCAGCAGCCTGCGGACAGGGGATTATGGCTACACCTTC.